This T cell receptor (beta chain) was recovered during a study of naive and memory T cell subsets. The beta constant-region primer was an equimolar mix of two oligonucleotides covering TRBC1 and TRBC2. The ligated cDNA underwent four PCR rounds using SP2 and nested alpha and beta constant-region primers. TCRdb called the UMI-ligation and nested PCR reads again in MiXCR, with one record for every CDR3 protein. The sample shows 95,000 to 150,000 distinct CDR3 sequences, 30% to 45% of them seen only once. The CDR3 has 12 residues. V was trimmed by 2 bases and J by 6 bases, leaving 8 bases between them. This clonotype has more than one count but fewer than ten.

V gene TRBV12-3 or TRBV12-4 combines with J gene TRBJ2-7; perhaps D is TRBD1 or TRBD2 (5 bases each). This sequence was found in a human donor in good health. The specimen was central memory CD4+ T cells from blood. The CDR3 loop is CASSLFGGEQYF. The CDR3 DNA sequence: TGTGCCAGCAGTTTATTTGGGGGCGAGCAGTACTTC.